What follows are 24 T cell receptor beta chains derived from one specimen sequenced in a study of control samples from healthy donors and cancer patients. Libraries were prepared by immunoSEQ multiplex PCR; TCRdb keeps only in-frame clonotypes and omits some of them. This sample yields around 94,000 clones, of which about 88% are seen a single time; about 1.3% belongs to the top ten. Sequencing was performed on blood. These receptors originate from a woman in her forties or fifties in good health.

This clone has a handful of counts. The chain couples TRBV1 to TRBJ2-3; the table's D call TRBD2 went unverified against the DNA. TRBV1 is reported as a pseudogene. The CDR3 has 18 amino acids. The CDR3, as DNA: TGCACCAGCAGCCAGGGGCTAGCGGGGGGGCCCGAACGACGTACGCAGTATTTT. Amino acids: CTSSQGLAGGPERRTQYF.

This clone occurred a few times. The chain links TRBV7-6 to TRBJ1-1; D gene uncertain. Germline lookup yields CDR1 SGHVS and CDR2 FNYEAQ. The CDR3 covers 15 residues. Trimming took off 5 bases at V and 0 bases at J, with 13 bases between the two ends. CDR3 sequence: CASSPEVVVNTEAFF. The CDR3 DNA follows: TGTGCCAGCAGCCCGGAGGTGGTAGTGAACACTGAAGCTTTCTTT.

This clone was seen just once. The chain uses TRBV29-1 and TRBJ2-7, with D uncertain. V was pared by 5 bases and J by 2 bases, with 13 bases between. Germline V gene data show CDR1 as SQVTM and CDR2 as ANQGSEA. The CDR3 extends over 13 amino acids. The CDR3 bases are TGCAGCGTTTGGCATAGCTCGACCTACGAGCAGTACTTC. This encodes CSVWHSSTYEQYF.

This chain uses TRBV12-3 or TRBV12-4 with TRBJ2-1; tentatively, D is TRBD2 (5 bases). The length of the CDR3 is 12 residues. Trimming removed 7 bases from V and 8 bases from J, with 12 bases in between. The CDR3 nucleotides read TGTGCCAGCACACCGGGGTGGGATGAGCAGTTCTTC. Translating it yields CASTPGWDEQFF.

The rearrangement joins TRBV10-3 to TRBJ2-2, with D tentatively TRBD1 (5 bases). V was shortened by 6 bases and J by 3 bases, with 5 bases between the two germline ends. This CDR3 is 12 amino acids long. The germline gives CDR1 ENHRY, CDR2 SYGVKD. In nucleotides, the CDR3 is TGTGCCATCAGAGGGGACACCGGGGAGCTGTTTTTT. Residues: CAIRGDTGELFF.

This chain joins TRBV3-1 (or the pseudogene TRBV3-2) and TRBJ1-3, with D possibly matching TRBD1 (5 bases). Trimming left V 1 base short and J 2 bases short, with 15 bases between. This CDR3 contains 17 residues. The germline V gene encodes CDR1 LGHDT and CDR2 YNNKEL (reference sequence). As DNA, the CDR3 is TGTGCCAGCAGCCAAGGGGGCGCCCGGACAACTGGAAACACCATATATTTT. Its translation: CASSQGGARTTGNTIYF.

V and J are TRBV4-1 and TRBJ2-2; 15 nucleotides line up with TRBD2. After removal of 1 base from V and 0 bases from J, the junction contained 9 bases not matched to a gene. The CDR3 runs 21 residues. Germline values: CDR1 MGHRA, CDR2 YSYEKL. The CDR3 sequence: CASSQVGTSGGPNANTGELFF. The CDR3 region has the DNA TGCGCCAGCAGCCAAGTTGGGACTAGCGGGGGGCCCAACGCGAACACCGGGGAGCTGTTTTTT.

This chain joins TRBV18 and TRBJ1-1, with no clear D. This CDR3 region has 12 residues. Germline CDR1 is KGHSH and CDR2 is LQKENI. Deletions cut 3 bases from V and 7 bases from J, with 9 bases between. CDR3 region: CASSPGRDEAFF. For the CDR3, the DNA is TGTGCCAGCTCACCCGGCCGCGATGAAGCTTTCTTT.

The gene calls are TRBV2 and TRBJ2-5; TRBD1 matches at 10 bases. The CDR3 is 14 residues long. The ends lost 4 bases at V and 5 bases at J; junction bases unmatched: 4. Germline CDR1 and CDR2: SNHLY and FYNNEI. The CDR3 loop reads CASSARQGAETQYF. CDR3 in DNA: TGTGCCAGCAGTGCCCGACAGGGGGCGGAGACCCAGTACTTC.

Only a few counts were recorded for this clone. The V call is TRBV28, the J call TRBJ1-4; 9 nucleotides line up with TRBD1. CDR1 and CDR2 (germline): MDHEN, SYDVKM. The CDR3 has 14 residues. Trimming cost V 2 bases and J 5 bases; bases outside gene matches: 0. CDR3 nucleotides: TGTGCCAGCAGTTTAGGACAGGGGAATGAAAAACTGTTTTTT. This sequence encodes CASSLGQGNEKLFF.

V usage is TRBV3-1 (or the pseudogene TRBV3-2) and J usage is TRBJ1-4, with TRBD1 identical over 7 bases. This CDR3 comprises 15 residues. Germline trimming cut 4 bases from V and 6 bases from J; bases unmatched to any gene: 8. Germline lookup yields CDR1 LGHDT and CDR2 YNNKEL (reference sequence). The CDR3 reads CASSRNRGSYEKLFF. CDR3 nucleotide sequence: TGTGCCAGCAGCCGAAACAGGGGTTCGTATGAAAAACTGTTTTTT.

The chain uses TRBV5-1 and TRBJ1-3; possibly TRBD1 for D (6 bases). Trimming took off 0 bases at V and 0 bases at J, with 10 bases between the two ends. The CDR3 length is 16 residues. The germline CDR1 and CDR2 sequences are SGHRS and YFSETQ. DNA of the CDR3: TGCGCCAGCAGCTTGGAGGGGGGTCCCTCTGGAAACACCATATATTTT. Translation gives CASSLEGGPSGNTIYF.

The V gene is TRBV7-3, the J gene TRBJ2-6; no clear D gene. CDR3 length: 13 residues. Germline V lookup: CDR1 SGHTA, CDR2 FQGTGA. V lost 4 bases and J 2 bases, leaving 3 bases between the germline ends. CDR3 protein: CASSSPGANVLTF. The CDR3 DNA reads as TGTGCCAGCAGCTCTCCTGGGGCCAACGTCCTGACTTTC. Variable domain in full (rest from reference TRBV7-3 and TRBJ2-6): GAGVSQTPSNKVTEKGKYVELRCDPISGHTALYWYRQSLGQGPEFLIYFQGTGAADDSGLPNDRFFAVRPEGSVSTLKIQRTERGDSAVYLCASSSPGANVLTFGAGSRLTVL.

The chain couples TRBV28 to TRBJ2-7; the D gene could be TRBD1 or TRBD2 (5 bases each). V lost 3 bases to trimming and J lost 5 bases, with 11 bases between them. Germline V lookup: CDR1 MDHEN, CDR2 SYDVKM. The CDR3 extends over 13 amino acids. As DNA, the CDR3 is TGTGCCAGCAGTTTCGGGGCTCGGAACGAGCAGTACTTC. It specifies CASSFGARNEQYF.

The CDR3, as DNA: TGTGCCCGTACCCCGGGAGGGCCATCTGGCTCCTACGAGCAGTACTTC. Translation gives CARTPGGPSGSYEQYF. The J gene is TRBJ2-7, the V gene TRBV21-1; the table gives TRBD2 as D, unverified against the DNA. TRBV21-1 is a documented pseudogene. The CDR3 has 16 amino acids.

The V and J genes are TRBV12-3 or TRBV12-4 and TRBJ1-6; D might be TRBD1 (5 bases). CDR3 length equals 13 residues. The V end was cut by 3 bases, the J end by 10 bases, with 10 bases between. CDR3 residues: CASSFRDFSPLHF. In DNA, the CDR3 is TGTGCCAGCAGTTTCCGGGACTTCTCACCCCTCCACTTT.

CDR3 residues: CASSTSGGPPYEQYF. The CDR3 DNA is TGTGCCAGCAGCACTAGCGGGGGACCACCCTACGAGCAGTACTTC. The chain uses TRBV5-4 and TRBJ2-7, with 11 bases that match TRBD2. After removal of 4 bases from V and 2 bases from J, the junction contained 5 bases not matched to a gene. Germline-derived CDR1 and CDR2 are SGHNT and YYREEE (reference sequence). There are 15 residues in the CDR3.

The CDR3 loop is CASRHTSGLYNEQFF. CDR3 nucleotide sequence: TGTGCCAGTAGGCATACTAGCGGCCTTTACAATGAGCAGTTCTTC. This chain joins TRBV19 and TRBJ2-1; 8 bases line up with TRBD2. V was pared by 6 bases and J by 4 bases, with 8 bases of the junction left unmatched. The V gene's germline CDR1 is LNHDA and CDR2 SQIVND (reference sequence). The CDR3 contains 15 residues.

V and J are TRBV4-2 and TRBJ2-3; 9 bases fit TRBD2. The CDR3 is 20 residues long. The V and J ends lost 1 base and 6 bases, in that order; junction bases with no gene match: 20. Germline CDR1 is LGHNA and CDR2 is YNFKEQ. The CDR3 DNA reads as TGTGCCAGCAGCCAAGGCCTTGGCGGGGGGGCAGTTTCATCAGCGGATACGCAGTATTTT. Translated, it gives CASSQGLGGGAVSSADTQYF.

V is TRBV28 and J is TRBJ2-1, with TRBD1 matching 10 bases. The CDR3 spans 16 residues. V was clipped by 5 bases and J by 4 bases; unmatched bases: 8. Germline CDR1 is MDHEN and CDR2 is SYDVKM. The CDR3 region is CASSPTGQGKYNEQFF. The CDR3 DNA reads TGTGCCAGCAGTCCTACGGGACAGGGGAAGTACAATGAGCAGTTCTTC.

This chain links TRBV7-2 with TRBJ2-7; 13 bases map to TRBD2. CDR3 size: 16 residues. CDR1 is SGHTA and CDR2 is FQGNSA in the germline V gene. The trim removed 5 bases at V and 12 bases at J, leaving 16 bases unmatched. The CDR3 DNA sequence: TGTGCCAGCAGCACTCGGACTAGCGGGGGCATCGCTACGCCGTACTTC. Amino acids: CASSTRTSGGIATPYF.

Sample share makes this clone medium-sized. The DNA for the CDR3 is TGTGCCAGCAGCTTGAGCTGGGCAGACAATCAGCCCCAGCATTTT. This gives the protein CASSLSWADNQPQHF. The chain couples TRBV5-5 to TRBJ1-5; D remains unclear. Trimming took 1 base from V and 3 from J, leaving 11 bases between them. The germline gives CDR1 SGHKS, CDR2 YYEKEE (reference sequence). The CDR3 extends over 15 amino acids. The full variable domain, completed using reference TRBV5-5 and TRBJ1-5, is DAGVTQSPTHLIKTRGQQVTLRCSPISGHKSVSWYQQVLGQGPQFIFQYYEKEERGRGNFPDRFSARQFPNYSSELNVNALLLGDSALYLCASSLSWADNQPQHFGDGTRLSIL.

This clone was seen more than once but under ten times. The chain has TRBV7-8 and TRBJ1-1; the D is unclear. CDR3 length: 13 amino acids. Germline V gives CDR1 SGHVS, CDR2 FQNEAQ. V was cut by 5 bases and J by 10 bases, with 17 bases left in between. CDR3 sequence: CASSTGPTTVAFF. DNA for the CDR3: TGTGCCAGCAGCACCGGACCGACTACCGTAGCTTTCTTT.

This clone was counted once. V is TRBV9 and J is TRBJ2-2; TRBD2 matches at 10 bases. This CDR3 is 20 amino acids long. Germline trimming cut 4 bases from V and 7 bases from J; bases unmatched to any gene: 22. CDR1 SGDLS and CDR2 YYNGEE come from the germline V gene. The CDR3 region has the DNA TGTGCCAGCAGCACCCGAGAAGCGGGAGGGGGAAGGCTAAGTATCGGGGAGCTGTTTTTT. Translation: CASSTREAGGGRLSIGELFF.